These 22 T cell receptor beta chains came from one sample sequenced in a study of T cell changes during pregnancy in multiple sclerosis (dated by TCRdb to between 2018 and 2021). Library prep was done by the immunoSEQ multiplex PCR assay. Entries here come from immuneACCESS through TCRdb and include only in-frame sequences with V and J called. Some clones fail to appear in such tables; in the studies checked, an unresolved V gene covers under half of the shortfall, and the cause of the remainder is unknown. The sample table shows under 95,000 clones, and 80% to 95% are seen once. The top ten clonotypes cover roughly 1.9% of the sample. The source was peripheral blood, collected in the second trimester of pregnancy. All receptors derive from a female donor with multiple sclerosis, enrolled in a pregnancy study.

The gene calls are TRBV7-9 and TRBJ2-7; 9 nucleotides agree with TRBD2. The ends lost 4 bases at V and 3 bases at J; junction bases unmatched: 16. Germline CDR1 reads SEHNR; CDR2 reads FQNEAQ (reference sequence). The CDR3 is made up of 18 amino acids. The CDR3 reads CASSSTKPPSGTRYEQYF. CDR3 DNA: TGTGCCAGCAGCTCAACGAAGCCTCCTAGCGGGACCCGCTACGAGCAGTACTTC.

This clone occurred once. This chain connects TRBV6-6 to TRBJ2-2; D is perhaps TRBD2 (6 bases). The V gene lost 6 bases and the J gene lost 6 bases, with 20 bases spanning the gap. The CDR3 sequence is 16 residues long. The V gene's germline CDR1 is MNHNY and CDR2 SVGAGI (reference sequence). CDR3 DNA: TGTGCCAGCAGCGCCCTTCCGGCGGGATCCCCCGGGGAGCTGTTTTTT. This gives the protein CASSALPAGSPGELFF.

The chain carries TRBV30 and TRBJ2-7; 9 positions match TRBD2. The CDR3 loop spans 14 amino acids. The germline gives CDR1 GTSNPN, CDR2 SVGIG (reference sequence). The J segment lost 2 bases and the V segment lost 0 bases, leaving 2 bases of the junction unmatched. The DNA of the CDR3 is TGTGCCTGGAGTGTAAGCGGGGGGCCCTACGAGCAGTACTTC. This codes for CAWSVSGGPYEQYF.

The rearrangement links TRBV6-5 to TRBJ1-2; 7 bases map to TRBD1. CDR3 length: 15 residues. Trimming removed 7 bases from V and 2 bases from J; junction bases left unmatched: 10. The germline CDR1 and CDR2 sequences are MNHEY and SVGAGI. The CDR3 is CASTLTGRHNYGYTF. CDR3 sequence (DNA): TGTGCCAGCACTTTGACAGGGAGGCACAACTATGGCTACACCTTC.

This clone occurred a few times. The chain employs TRBV6-1 and TRBJ2-1; 7 positions match TRBD2. The CDR3 is made up of 15 amino acids. Losses at the gene ends were 1 base for V and 2 bases for J; bases not matched to a gene: 2. The germline V gene encodes CDR1 MNHNS and CDR2 SASEGT. DNA of the CDR3: TGTGCCAGCAGTGAAGGGGGAGGGGCCTACAATGAGCAGTTCTTC. Its protein product is CASSEGGGAYNEQFF.

The chain is built from TRBV18 and TRBJ1-3; TRBD1 aligns across 10 bases. The CDR3 extends over 15 amino acids. In germline, CDR1 is KGHSH, CDR2 LQKENI. The trim removed 6 bases at V and 4 bases at J, leaving 6 bases unmatched. For the CDR3, the DNA is TGTGCCAGCTCTCCGGGACAGGGGTCCGGAAACACCATATATTTT. It yields the protein CASSPGQGSGNTIYF. The whole variable domain, remainder taken from reference TRBV18 and TRBJ1-3, is NAGVMQNPRHLVRRRGQEARLRCSPMKGHSHVYWYRQLPEEGLKFMVYLQKENIIDESGMPKERFSAEFPKEGPSILRIQQVVRGDSAAYFCASSPGQGSGNTIYFGEGSWLTVV.

This chain connects TRBV27 to TRBJ2-7; TRBD2 aligns across 12 bases. V lost 4 bases to trimming and J lost 6 bases; unmatched junction nucleotides: 4. The CDR3 runs 14 residues. In germline, CDR1 is MNHEY, CDR2 SMNVEV (reference sequence). As DNA, the CDR3 is TGTGCCAGCAGTTCTAGCGGGGGGGCCTCCGAGCAGTACTTC. Its protein product is CASSSSGGASEQYF.

This clone appeared once. V gene TRBV2 combines with J gene TRBJ1-1; TRBD1 agrees at 8 bases. Losses at the gene ends were 4 bases for V and 3 bases for J; bases not matched to a gene: 1. The CDR3 contains 13 residues. Germline lookup yields CDR1 SNHLY and CDR2 FYNNEI. The CDR3 DNA reads TGTGCCAGCAGTGTACAGGGGGACACTGAAGCTTTCTTT. Amino acids: CASSVQGDTEAFF.

The CDR3 nucleotides are TGTGCCAGCAGCTGGGACAGGGTCTTCTCTGGGGCCAACGTCCTGACTTTC. Its translation is CASSWDRVFSGANVLTF. This chain joins TRBV7-9 and TRBJ2-6; 9 bases match TRBD1. Germline lookup yields CDR1 SEHNR and CDR2 FQNEAQ (reference sequence). There are 17 residues in the CDR3. V was pared by 4 bases and J by 0 bases, with 4 bases of the junction left unmatched.

The rearrangement uses TRBV5-1 and TRBJ2-3; 8 bases agree with TRBD2. This CDR3 comprises 14 residues. CDR1 SGHRS and CDR2 YFSETQ come from the germline V gene. V shed 5 bases and J 0 bases; nucleotides not matched to a gene: 2. CDR3 sequence: CASRTSGSTDTQYF. In DNA form, the CDR3 reads TGCGCCAGCAGAACTAGCGGTAGCACAGATACGCAGTATTTT.

The chain is built from TRBV19 and TRBJ1-2, with D tentatively TRBD1 (5 bases). The V and J ends lost 7 bases and 4 bases respectively, with 10 bases between them. CDR3 length: 12 amino acids. Germline V gene sequence: CDR1 LNHDA, CDR2 SQIVND (reference sequence). CDR3: CASTIDSYGYTF. The CDR3, as DNA: TGTGCCAGTACTATCGACAGCTATGGCTACACCTTC.

Here the CDR3 DNA reads TGCGCCAGCAGCGCGGGAAATAATTCACCCCTCCACTTT. It translates to CASSAGNNSPLHF. The V and J genes are TRBV5-1 and TRBJ1-6; D ambiguous. The germline CDR1 and CDR2 sequences are SGHRS and YFSETQ. The CDR3 runs 13 residues. V was trimmed by 4 bases and J by 5 bases, leaving 7 bases between them.

The chain has TRBV30 and TRBJ2-3; 11 nucleotides match TRBD2. The CDR3 covers 16 residues. The ends lost 0 bases at V and 6 bases at J; junction bases unmatched: 8. Germline assignment: CDR1 GTSNPN and CDR2 SVGIG (reference sequence). The chain's CDR3 is CAWSVRSSGRSDTQYF. The DNA for the CDR3 is TGTGCCTGGAGTGTACGTTCTAGCGGGAGGTCGGATACGCAGTATTTT. The whole variable domain, remainder taken from reference TRBV30 and TRBJ2-3, is SQTIHQWPATLVQPVGSPLSLECTVEGTSNPNLYWYRQAAGRGLQLLFYSVGIGQISSEVPQNLSASRPQDRQFILSSKKLLLSDSGFYLCAWSVRSSGRSDTQYFGPGTRLTVL.

J is TRBJ1-1 and V is TRBV7-3; 10 nucleotides agree with TRBD1. The V and J ends lost 5 bases and 4 bases, in that order; junction bases with no gene match: 4. The CDR3 runs 14 residues. Looked up from germline, CDR1 is SGHTA and CDR2 is FQGTGA. For the CDR3, the DNA is TGTGCCAGCAGCCGGGACAGGGGAAGCACTGAAGCTTTCTTT. Its protein product is CASSRDRGSTEAFF. Full variable domain (rest looked up from reference TRBV7-3 and TRBJ1-1): GAGVSQTPSNKVTEKGKYVELRCDPISGHTALYWYRQSLGQGPEFLIYFQGTGAADDSGLPNDRFFAVRPEGSVSTLKIQRTERGDSAVYLCASSRDRGSTEAFFGQGTRLTVV.

In this sample, this clone turned up a few times. The chain recombines TRBV7-8 with TRBJ2-1, with 7 bases that match TRBD1. V lost 5 bases to trimming and J lost 13 bases; unmatched junction nucleotides: 5. The CDR3 is 11 amino acids. Germline V lookup: CDR1 SGHVS, CDR2 FQNEAQ. CDR3 residues: CASSLNRGQFF. CDR3 DNA sequence: TGTGCCAGCAGCCTAAACAGGGGACAGTTCTTC.

V usage is TRBV6-4 and J usage is TRBJ2-1, with D possibly TRBD2 on 6 matching bases. Germline CDR1 and CDR2: MRHNA and SNTAGT. This CDR3 is 13 amino acids long. Between the trimmed V and J ends, which lost 3 bases and 13 bases, there was a span of 16 bases. The DNA of the CDR3 is TGTGCCAGCAGTGATTCTACTAGCAGCCTACAGTTCTTC. As protein: CASSDSTSSLQFF.

This chain joins TRBV27 and TRBJ2-2; no definite D call. The CDR3 is 14 residues long. CDR1 is MNHEY, CDR2 SMNVEV, per germline (reference sequence). The ends were cut back, 4 bases at V and 6 bases at J, with 12 bases in the middle. The CDR3 DNA reads as TGTGCCAGCAGTTCACAGTTGGGCGCCGGGGAGCTGTTTTTT. Its protein product is CASSSQLGAGELFF.

The chain couples TRBV6-6 to TRBJ1-1; D not certain. The germline V and J ends were trimmed by 6 bases and 4 bases, with 12 bases remaining between them. CDR3 length: 13 residues. CDR1 is MNHNY and CDR2 is SVGAGI in the germline V gene (reference sequence). In DNA form, the CDR3 reads TGTGCCAGCAGCTATCAACCGGTCACTGAAGCTTTCTTT. Its translation: CASSYQPVTEAFF.

The chain uses TRBV5-4 and TRBJ2-7; D is perhaps TRBD1 (6 bases). CDR3 size: 14 residues. With 1 base removed from V and 3 bases from J, the gap between germline ends came to 11 bases. Germline CDR1 reads SGHNT; CDR2 reads YYREEE (reference sequence). The CDR3 sequence: CASSLWGQDYEQYF. CDR3 bases: TGTGCCAGCAGCTTGTGGGGACAAGACTACGAGCAGTACTTC.

V is TRBV4-2 and J is TRBJ2-2; tentative D call: TRBD2 (6 bases). V lost 6 bases and J 2 bases, leaving 16 bases between the germline ends. There are 16 residues in the CDR3. Germline V CDR1 and CDR2: LGHNA, YNFKEQ. The CDR3 region is CASREGSGTNTGELFF. The CDR3 DNA reads as TGTGCCAGCAGGGAGGGTAGTGGGACTAACACCGGGGAGCTGTTTTTT.

The genes are TRBV5-1 and TRBJ1-2; D perhaps matches TRBD1 (6 bases). The CDR3 runs to 15 residues. The V gene's germline CDR1 is SGHRS and CDR2 YFSETQ. Trimming left V 4 bases short and J 2 bases short, with 15 bases between. CDR3 sequence reads: CASSIDRQGNYGYTF. The CDR3 nucleotides are TGCGCCAGCAGCATCGATCGTCAGGGGAACTATGGCTACACCTTC.

A single count supports this clone. CDR3: CASSLTLAGGPGTYNEQFF. DNA for the CDR3: TGTGCCAGCAGCCTCACACTAGCGGGAGGGCCTGGAACCTACAATGAGCAGTTCTTC. The chain uses TRBV7-3 and TRBJ2-1, with 13 bases identical to TRBD2. Germline V gene lookup returns CDR1 SGHTA and CDR2 FQGTGA. V lost 5 bases to trimming and J lost 2 bases; unmatched junction nucleotides: 12. CDR3 length: 19 residues. Full variable domain (missing parts from reference TRBV7-3 and TRBJ2-1): GAGVSQTPSNKVTEKGKYVELRCDPISGHTALYWYRQSLGQGPEFLIYFQGTGAADDSGLPNDRFFAVRPEGSVSTLKIQRTERGDSAVYLCASSLTLAGGPGTYNEQFFGPGTRLTVL.